The 28 T cell receptor beta chains presented below share a single source sample, sequenced in a study of Graves' ophthalmopathy and Graves' hyperthyroidism. RNA transcripts were the template, and TCR beta CDR3 regions were amplified from them. Second-round multiplex PCR followed a first-round RT-PCR using HTBI primers. TCRdb re-analysed the multiplex PCR reads in MiXCR, keeping a single row per CDR3 protein. Of 350,000 to 450,000 distinct CDR3 sequences in the sample, 20% to 25% were seen once. Sequenced material: peripheral blood. The receptors derive from a woman between 18 and 30 years old with stable Graves' hyperthyroidism.

The V call is TRBV15, the J call TRBJ1-1; tentative D call: TRBD1 (5 bases). CDR3 length equals 13 residues. In germline, CDR1 is LNHNV, CDR2 YYDKDF (reference sequence). V shed 6 bases and J shed 1 base, with 9 bases lying between them. The CDR3 region is CATSMDTNTEAFF. In DNA form, the CDR3 reads TGTGCCACCAGTATGGACACGAACACTGAAGCTTTCTTT.

This clonotype was seen at least ten times. The rearrangement links TRBV12-3 or TRBV12-4 to TRBJ2-7, with TRBD1 as a possible D gene (7 bases). The CDR3 loop spans 18 amino acids. V shed 1 base and J shed 0 bases, with 19 bases lying between them. The CDR3 coding sequence is TGTGCCAGCAGTTTAGTTGCAGGGGGGCTCCCCTTCTCCTACGAGCAGTACTTC. Translating gives CASSLVAGGLPFSYEQYF.

Many counts were recorded for this clonotype. The V and J genes are TRBV30 and TRBJ1-2; TRBD1 might be the D (5 bases). With 4 bases removed from V and 2 bases from J, the gap between germline ends came to 5 bases. Germline V CDR1 and CDR2: GTSNPN, SVGIG (reference sequence). The CDR3 runs 11 residues. Here the CDR3 reads CAWTGNYGYTF. The DNA of the CDR3 is TGTGCCTGGACAGGGAACTATGGCTACACCTTC. The full variable domain, its missing parts supplied by reference TRBV30 and TRBJ1-2, is SQTIHQWPATLVQPVGSPLSLECTVEGTSNPNLYWYRQAAGRGLQLLFYSVGIGQISSEVPQNLSASRPQDRQFILSSKKLLLSDSGFYLCAWTGNYGYTFGSGTRLTVV.

The V and J genes are TRBV28 and TRBJ1-6, with 8 bases fitting TRBD1. Germline V CDR1 and CDR2: MDHEN, SYDVKM. This CDR3 comprises 14 residues. V shed 4 bases and J 8 bases; nucleotides not matched to a gene: 4. CDR3 coding DNA: TGTGCCAGCAGTTGGACAGGGTGGTATTCACCCCTCCACTTT. Protein product: CASSWTGWYSPLHF.

This clonotype was observed a handful of times. The chain uses TRBV6-2 or TRBV6-3 and TRBJ1-5, with no clear D. Between the trimmed V and J ends, which lost 4 bases and 0 bases, there was a span of 10 bases. This CDR3 region has 15 residues. Germline V CDR1 and CDR2: MNHEY, SVGEGT. The DNA for the CDR3 is TGTGCCAGCAGTTTGACGACCGATAGCAATCAGCCCCAGCATTTT. Protein sequence: CASSLTTDSNQPQHF.

This clonotype has only a few counts. V gene TRBV12-3 or TRBV12-4 combines with J gene TRBJ1-5; tentative D call: TRBD1 (6 bases). The V end was cut by 7 bases, the J end by 6 bases, with 16 bases between. The CDR3 spans 14 residues. The CDR3 loop is CASKRAGARQPQHF. CDR3 nucleotide sequence: TGTGCCAGCAAAAGGGCAGGGGCACGTCAGCCCCAGCATTTT.

This clonotype was counted many times. The chain employs TRBV20-1 and TRBJ2-3, with D tentatively TRBD2 (6 bases). The length of the CDR3 is 16 residues. The germline V gene encodes CDR1 DFQATT and CDR2 SNEGSKA (reference sequence). Trimming left V 4 bases short and J 2 bases short, with 19 bases between. DNA of the CDR3: TGCAGTGCTAACCGCTTAGGGCGCGGGGACACAGATACGCAGTATTTT. Residues: CSANRLGRGDTDTQYF.

This clonotype was recorded once. The V gene is TRBV6-5, the J gene TRBJ1-6; 7 bases align to TRBD1. CDR1 MNHEY and CDR2 SVGAGI come from the germline V gene. V was pared by 2 bases and J by 8 bases, with 12 bases of the junction left unmatched. The CDR3 totals 17 residues. The CDR3 loop is CASSYTRGGRKYSPLHF. CDR3 in DNA: TGTGCCAGCAGTTACACCAGGGGGGGTAGGAAATATTCACCCCTCCACTTT.

In this sample, this clonotype turned up a few times. The rearrangement joins TRBV6-2 or TRBV6-3 to TRBJ2-6; the D is unclear. The CDR3 is 16 residues long. V was trimmed by 2 bases and J by 0 bases, leaving 8 bases between them. The germline gives CDR1 MNHEY, CDR2 SVGEGT. CDR3 protein: CASSYRRVSGANVLTF. The CDR3 region has the DNA TGTGCCAGCAGTTACCGTCGGGTCTCTGGGGCCAACGTCCTGACTTTC.

This clonotype was seen many times. The chain joins TRBV6-2 or TRBV6-3 to TRBJ1-1; 7 bases are shared with TRBD1. Germline-derived CDR1 and CDR2 are MNHEY and SVGEGT. The CDR3 is 14 amino acids. Trimming at V came to 5 bases and at J to 3 bases, leaving 6 bases not matched to a gene. CDR3 loop: CASSLRTGYTEAFF. CDR3 in DNA: TGTGCCAGCAGTCTCAGGACAGGATACACTGAAGCTTTCTTT.

The rearrangement uses TRBV10-2 and TRBJ2-7, with D possibly matching TRBD2 (6 bases). With 7 bases removed from V and 2 bases from J, the gap between germline ends came to 12 bases. The CDR3 has 13 residues. The germline gives CDR1 WSHSY, CDR2 SAAADI. Here the CDR3 reads CASTAGPTYEQYV. DNA for the CDR3: TGCGCCAGCACTGCGGGACCCACCTACGAGCAGTACGTC.

Worth noting for this clonotype: An end of the junction does not agree with germline; a read error may underlie this. The chain joins TRBV24-1 to TRBJ2-2; 13 bases are shared with TRBD2. CDR1 and CDR2 from the germline V gene are KGHDR and SFDVKD. The CDR3 contains 17 residues. CDR3 in DNA: TGTACCACGCCCGGGACTAGCGGGATGTTCGACACCGGGGAGCTGTTTTTT. It is translated as CTTPGTSGMFDTGELFF.

In this sample, this clonotype turned up many times. This rearrangement joins TRBV12-3 or TRBV12-4 to TRBJ1-1; no firm D call. The CDR3 is made up of 14 amino acids. Trimming took off 2 bases at V and 3 bases at J, with 10 bases between the two ends. The CDR3: CASSLIGGYTEAFF. Here the CDR3 DNA reads TGTGCCAGCAGTTTAATAGGCGGCTACACTGAAGCTTTCTTT.

This clonotype was recorded at least ten times. The V and J genes are TRBV7-3 and TRBJ2-5, with D perhaps matching TRBD2 (6 bases). Trimming cost V 5 bases and J 1 base, with 14 bases left between them. Germline V CDR1 and CDR2: SGHTA, FQGTGA. The CDR3 consists of 15 residues. The CDR3 sequence is CASSARPGLQETQYF. The CDR3 coding sequence is TGTGCCAGCAGCGCTAGGCCGGGACTCCAAGAGACCCAGTACTTC.

This CDR3 reads CASRPRETQYF. The CDR3 DNA follows: TGTGCCAGCAGGCCCCGGGAGACCCAGTACTTC. This chain links TRBV2 with TRBJ2-5; D remains ambiguous. Trimming took 6 bases from V and 5 from J, leaving 7 bases between them. The CDR3 consists of 11 residues. Germline V lookup: CDR1 SNHLY, CDR2 FYNNEI. Drawing the rest from reference TRBV2 and TRBJ2-5, the complete variable domain is EPEVTQTPSHQVTQMGQEVILRCVPISNHLYFYWYRQILGQKVEFLVSFYNNEISEKSEIFDDQFSVERPDGSNFTLKIRSTKLEDSAMYFCASRPRETQYFGPGTRLLVL.

The rearrangement uses TRBV11-2 and TRBJ1-1; D is ambiguous. This CDR3 has 13 amino acids. Germline CDR1 and CDR2: SGHAT and FQNNGV. Trimming cost V 5 bases and J 0 bases, with 7 bases left between them. Here the CDR3 reads CASSREMNTEAFF. In nucleotides, the CDR3 is TGTGCCAGCAGCCGCGAGATGAACACTGAAGCTTTCTTT.

This clonotype was seen repeatedly, ten times or more. The chain employs TRBV18 and TRBJ2-5; 7 nucleotides line up with TRBD1. J was trimmed by 2 bases and V by 5 bases; bases with no gene match: 2. This CDR3 region has 13 residues. The germline gives CDR1 KGHSH, CDR2 LQKENI. CDR3 DNA: TGTGCCAGCTCAGGGACAGAACAAGAGACCCAGTACTTC. It codes for CASSGTEQETQYF.

This clonotype turned up a few times. The rearrangement joins TRBV12-3 or TRBV12-4 to TRBJ1-2, with D unresolved. The CDR3 has 13 amino acids. The germline V and J ends were trimmed by 4 bases and 5 bases, with 11 bases remaining between them. The DNA for the CDR3 is TGTGCCAGCAGTTGGGAGGTTGGGTATGGCTACACCTTC. It yields the protein CASSWEVGYGYTF.

This clonotype has ten or more counts. The chain combines TRBV7-2 with TRBJ2-7, with TRBD2 identical over 11 bases. The CDR3 is made up of 15 amino acids. Losses at the gene ends were 0 bases for V and 2 bases for J; bases not matched to a gene: 0. Germline V CDR1 and CDR2: SGHTA, FQGNSA. CDR3: CASSLASGRAYEQYF. The CDR3 region has the DNA TGTGCCAGCAGCTTAGCTAGCGGGAGGGCCTACGAGCAGTACTTC.

This clonotype was observed many times. The rearrangement links TRBV5-6 to TRBJ2-3; maybe TRBD1 (6 bases). This CDR3 region has 14 residues. Between the trimmed V and J ends, which lost 4 bases and 4 bases, there was a span of 13 bases. Germline V CDR1 and CDR2: SGHDT, YYEEEE. The CDR3 DNA reads as TGTGCCAGCAGCCCCGGGACACTTTCAGATACGCAGTATTTT. Translated: CASSPGTLSDTQYF. The full variable domain, with the rest looked up from reference TRBV5-6 and TRBJ2-3, is DAGVTQSPTHLIKTRGQQVTLRCSPKSGHDTVSWYQQALGQGPQFIFQYYEEEERQRGNFPDRFSGHQFPNYSSELNVNALLLGDSALYLCASSPGTLSDTQYFGPGTRLTVL.

This clonotype was detected many times. The J gene is TRBJ1-2, the V gene TRBV28; 7 bases fit TRBD1. CDR1 and CDR2 (germline): MDHEN, SYDVKM. V lost 5 bases and J lost 4; bases outside the gene matches: 16. This CDR3 is built from 17 residues. DNA for the CDR3: TGTGCCAGCAGTACCCGCCCCGGGACAGTCCTTTCCTATGGCTACACCTTC. Protein: CASSTRPGTVLSYGYTF.

The chain links TRBV19 to TRBJ1-3; D is possibly TRBD1 (5 bases). V gave up 5 bases and J gave up 4 bases, with 15 bases separating them. Germline-derived CDR1 and CDR2 are LNHDA and SQIVND (reference sequence). The CDR3 has 15 residues. In DNA form, the CDR3 reads TGTGCCAGTAGTCGATCGAGGGGCGGAGGAAACACCATATATTTT. It translates to CASSRSRGGGNTIYF.

This clonotype was detected ten times or more. The chain uses TRBV2 and TRBJ1-1, with D uncertain. The CDR3 is made up of 13 amino acids. CDR1 SNHLY and CDR2 FYNNEI come from the germline V gene. Trimming cost V 2 bases and J 1 base, with 5 bases left between them. The CDR3 DNA follows: TGTGCCAGCAGTGAATCCAGGAACACTGAAGCTTTCTTT. Amino acid sequence: CASSESRNTEAFF. The full variable domain, rest sourced from reference TRBV2 and TRBJ1-1, is EPEVTQTPSHQVTQMGQEVILRCVPISNHLYFYWYRQILGQKVEFLVSFYNNEISEKSEIFDDQFSVERPDGSNFTLKIRSTKLEDSAMYFCASSESRNTEAFFGQGTRLTVV.

In regard to this clonotype: A much larger clonotype is one base distant, so this may be a read error. The chain combines TRBV11-2 with TRBJ1-6, with D possibly TRBD1 on 5 matching bases. V lost 2 bases and J 13 bases, leaving 24 bases between the germline ends. Germline V gene lookup returns CDR1 SGHAT and CDR2 FQNNGV. The CDR3 covers 17 residues. DNA for the CDR3: TGTGCCAGCAGCTTAATTGGGGCTTATTCTCGGAGATGTCCCCTCCACTTT. This gives the protein CASSLIGAYSRRCPLHF.

The rearrangement joins TRBV12-3 or TRBV12-4 to TRBJ1-5, with D unresolved. Trimming removed 6 bases from V and 4 bases from J, with 10 bases in between. The CDR3 totals 13 residues. CDR3 region: CASSITWNQPQHF. DNA of the CDR3: TGTGCCAGCAGCATCACCTGGAATCAGCCCCAGCATTTT.

The rearrangement joins TRBV9 to TRBJ2-7; D remains ambiguous. The V end lost 0 bases, the J end lost 0 bases, and 4 bases lay between the germline ends. CDR1 and CDR2 (germline): SGDLS, YYNGEE. The CDR3 is made up of 13 amino acids. The CDR3 spells CASSVGYSYEQYF. CDR3 nucleotide sequence: TGTGCCAGCAGCGTAGGATACTCCTACGAGCAGTACTTC.

There are many counts of this clonotype. CDR3 coding DNA: TGCGCCAGCAGCTTGAGGCGGGAGTGGGGAGAGACCCAGTACTTC. It translates to CASSLRREWGETQYF. The genes are TRBV5-1 and TRBJ2-5; 7 bases are a match to TRBD2. The V gene's germline CDR1 is SGHRS and CDR2 YFSETQ. The V segment lost 1 base and the J segment 4 bases; nucleotides outside the gene matches: 7. CDR3 length: 15 residues.

A note on this clonotype: A read error may be the cause here, since a much bigger clone is one base away. The rearrangement uses TRBV2 and TRBJ1-5, with D unclear. Germline V gene lookup returns CDR1 SNHLY and CDR2 FYNNEI. The CDR3 consists of 13 residues. Here the CDR3 DNA reads TGTGCCAGCTGTGAAGCGCGGGGACAGCCCCAGCATTTT. Encoded protein: CASCEARGQPQHF.